This T cell receptor (beta chain) was recovered during a study of T cell responses to AZD1222 COVID-19 vaccine. V lost 5 bases to trimming and J lost 6 bases; unmatched junction nucleotides: 6. CDR1 is GTSNPN, CDR2 SVGIG, per germline (reference sequence). The CDR3 runs to 13 residues. Overall study results and limits: In a largely white British group with more females than males, clonal diversity was possibly underestimated. Spike-specific TCR breadth and depth went up after people got two AZD1222 doses.

Of note for this clone: Antigen unknown.

Generated by immunoSEQ multiplex PCR, the TCRdb table keeps only in-frame clones and is missing some. This table has approximately 90,000 clones, around nine tenths appearing once. The rearrangement joins TRBV30 to TRBJ1-2, with 10 bases identical to TRBD1. The TCR sequence derives from an adult in good health. The sample consisted of peripheral blood, taken on day 0 of AZD1222 vaccination. In DNA form, the CDR3 reads TGTGCCTGGTTTAGACAGGGGGCGGATGGCTACACCTTC. Translation gives CAWFRQGADGYTF.